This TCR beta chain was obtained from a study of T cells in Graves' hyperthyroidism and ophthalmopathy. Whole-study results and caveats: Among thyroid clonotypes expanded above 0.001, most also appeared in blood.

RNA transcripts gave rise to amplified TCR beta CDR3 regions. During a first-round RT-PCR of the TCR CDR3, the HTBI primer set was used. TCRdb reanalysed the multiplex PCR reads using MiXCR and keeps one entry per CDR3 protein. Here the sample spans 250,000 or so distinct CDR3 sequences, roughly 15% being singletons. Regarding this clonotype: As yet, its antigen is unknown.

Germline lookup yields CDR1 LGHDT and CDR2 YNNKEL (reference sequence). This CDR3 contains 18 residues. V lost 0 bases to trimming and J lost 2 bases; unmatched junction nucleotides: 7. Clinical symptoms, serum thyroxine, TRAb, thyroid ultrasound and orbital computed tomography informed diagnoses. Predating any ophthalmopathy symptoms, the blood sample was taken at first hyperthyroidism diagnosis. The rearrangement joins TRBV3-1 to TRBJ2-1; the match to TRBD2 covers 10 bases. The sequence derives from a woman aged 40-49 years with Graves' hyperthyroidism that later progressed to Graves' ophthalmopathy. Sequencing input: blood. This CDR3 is CASSQESSGRVTYNEQFF. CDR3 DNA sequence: TGTGCCAGCAGCCAAGAATCTAGCGGGAGAGTCACCTACAATGAGCAGTTCTTC.